This is a list of T cell receptor beta chains from one sample in a study of blood T cell repertoires in COVID-19. Clones were sequenced by immunoSEQ multiplex PCR, and TCRdb holds only the in-frame ones, with some missing. This sample carries under 300,000 clones, about 85% of them seen once, and the ten largest clones take roughly 2%. Sequenced: peripheral blood. The receptors were gathered from a man between 25 and 39 years old who had recovered from COVID-19. Both conserved end residues are part of each CDR3. D genes are given only for firm matches.

TRBJ1-3,TRBV15,NA,CATSREQGSRGNTIYF
TRBJ2-1,TRBV19,TRBD1,CASSLRGQGIYNEQFF
TRBJ2-3,TRBV5-8,NA,CASSLRTGHPDTQYF
TRBJ1-1,TRBV11-1,TRBD1,CASSLASDRDLYTEAFF
TRBJ1-6,TRBV6-1,NA,CASSEGARGRLHF
TRBJ2-1,TRBV7-3,NA,CASSLYPGNNEQFF
TRBJ2-7,TRBV4-1,NA,CASSQVVLTSWEQYF
TRBJ2-5,TRBV5-5,TRBD1,CASSQRTGAKQETQYF
TRBJ2-1,TRBV6-5,TRBD2,CASSSTGGSYNEQFF
TRBJ2-5,TRBV7-2,TRBD1,CASSNRQGEQETQYF
TRBJ1-4,TRBV7-9,TRBD1,CASSLGWDRDATNEKLFF
TRBJ1-2,TRBV7-2,NA,CASSSREGSRKGYTF
TRBJ2-7,TRBV5-6,TRBD1,CASSPTGGRYEQYF
TRBJ1-5,TRBV6-1,TRBD1,CASSEWGTGIQPQHF
TRBJ1-5,TRBV19,NA,CASSIRQGLIPNQPQHF
TRBJ1-4,TRBV5-1,NA,CASSSEGATNEKLFF
TRBJ1-1,TRBV9,NA,CASSPGVGGNTEAFF
TRBJ1-2,TRBV27,NA,CASSLGSLSGYTF
TRBJ1-5,TRBV5-6,NA,CASSADRSQPQHF
TRBJ1-2,TRBV13,TRBD1,CASSLPGRGGYTF
TRBJ1-1,TRBV7-9,NA,CASSLASTGVVRPEAFF
TRBJ1-1,TRBV5-1,TRBD1,CASSFGQAGAFF
TRBJ2-5,TRBV7-8,TRBD2,CASSQRTSGRPQGTQYF
TRBJ1-3,TRBV3-1/TRBV3-2,NA,CASSPGAGAGGNTIYF
TRBJ2-5,TRBV5-8,NA,CASSLGVYMETQYF
TRBJ2-5,TRBV11-1,NA,CASSDRSQETQYF
TRBJ2-1,TRBV3-1/TRBV3-2,TRBD2,CASSHASGGANEQFF
TRBJ2-7,TRBV12-5,NA,CASGTGNEQYF
TRBJ2-2,TRBV7-6,NA,CASSLVTPGYEGTGELFF
TRBJ2-3,TRBV18,TRBD1,CASSPGQGSGFAQYF
TRBJ1-2,TRBV6-7,NA,CASSYPAPRDYGYTF
TRBJ2-2,TRBV7-3,TRBD1,CASSPLDRGHRGAVF
TRBJ1-5,TRBV5-4,TRBD1,CASSLSLRGNQPQHF
TRBJ1-2,TRBV9,TRBD1,CASSPQTGTNYGYTF
TRBJ1-4,TRBV6-5,NA,CASSSVGNREKLFF
TRBJ1-5,TRBV18,NA,CASSPREGGQPQHF
TRBJ1-5,TRBV6-4,NA,CASSESEAQPQHF
TRBJ2-2,TRBV7-2,TRBD2,CASSWSGGDTGELFF
TRBJ2-1,TRBV6-5,NA,CASSYTGLSFYNEQFF
TRBJ1-2,TRBV19,NA,CASSKQTNNYGYTF
TRBJ2-5,TRBV5-5,NA,CASSLAQVQETQYF
TRBJ2-1,TRBV4-1,TRBD2,CASSRGTSGYNEQFF
TRBJ1-3,TRBV18,TRBD1,CASSPPGQWDTIYF
TRBJ2-7,TRBV7-3,TRBD2,CASSPGTSTAHEQYF
TRBJ1-2,TRBV5-1,TRBD1,CASSPGTGYRGYTF
TRBJ1-2,TRBV6-5,TRBD1,CASSYSGTGSYGYTF
TRBJ2-3,TRBV18,NA,CASSPPSSTDTQYF
TRBJ1-4,TRBV5-1,NA,CASSLEHANEKLFF
TRBJ2-2,TRBV24-1,TRBD2,CATSDPGGDNTGELFF
TRBJ2-5,TRBV19,TRBD2,CASSISRGVETQYF
TRBJ1-2,TRBV27,TRBD1,CASQLSYRGSNGYTF
TRBJ2-1,TRBV19,TRBD1,CASNHGTGVVNEQFF
TRBJ2-5,TRBV7-8,NA,CASSFGGAKTQYF
TRBJ1-5,TRBV15,TRBD1,CATSRARGLQPQHF
TRBJ2-1,TRBV7-3,NA,CASSSRGAVNEQFF